This TCR beta chain was identified in a study of cytomegalovirus exposure and HLA in healthy donors. General study points: An analysis that came later showed most CMV-associated TCR beta chains appearing HLA-restricted. TCR association rates varied by HLA locus in a later analysis, with DRB1 highest and HLA-C lowest. Available immune exposure information covered CMV serostatus only.

V was shortened by 6 bases and J by 4 bases, with 18 bases between the two germline ends. The germline V gene encodes CDR1 MNHEY and CDR2 SVGAGI. The CDR3 has 15 residues. The PCR used 60 Vbeta and 13 Jbeta primers. Data came from immunoSEQ multiplex PCR; TCRdb stores just in-frame clones and leaves some out. The sample lists some 190,000 clones; around 78% were seen once. As regards this clone: Its target is not known.

The sequenced sample consisted of PBMCs. This clonotype was sampled from a young man in good health and CMV-seronegative. V and J are TRBV6-5 and TRBJ1-2; the D is unclear. The CDR3 DNA is TGTGCCAGCAGACGAACATTGGAGGGTATCTATGGCTACACCTTC. It specifies CASRRTLEGIYGYTF.